This TCR beta chain was identified in a study of blood T cell repertoires in COVID-19 (dated by TCRdb to 2020 to 2022). Regarding the complete study: Samples from collaborators originated in the United States, Italy and Spain and spanned both the acute and convalescent phases of COVID-19. Sample metadata almost always included a de-identified subject ID, COVID-19 status, age in years and sex. Where available, HLA class I and class II types were obtained from metadata supplied by the sample provider rather than from assay-based typing. The repertoires were released in a freely available public database meant as a resource for research on the immune response to SARS-CoV-2. The prospective study material was composed of cDNA or gDNA derived from T cells, B-cell-depleted T cells, or PBMCs. Deeply sampled blood TCRbeta repertoires from subjects exposed to, actively infected with, or recovered from COVID-19 were included in the dataset. The samples were drawn from the first 160 participants of the ongoing ImmuneRACE study and from about 1,200 subjects provided by 6 global collaborators.

Points the paper makes about the study in general: The amount of clinical and demographic metadata varied by source and participant and was provided uncurated.

Collaborating institutions collected whole blood in K2EDTA tubes following their own protocols. For TCRbeta analysis, collaborators shipped samples in one of three forms: frozen whole blood, isolated PBMCs, or DNA extracted from either of those sample types. Note on this clone: What antigen it recognizes has not been identified. No quality values exist for individual bases; no much larger clone is one base distant.

TCRbeta CDR3 regions were amplified from genomic DNA by means of the immunoSEQ Assay, a bias-controlled multiplex PCR. Per the original workflow: Nucleated cell counts per sample were estimated from amplification of reference gene primers within the assay. Sequence reads were collapsed and filtered to measure the absolute abundance of every unique TCRbeta CDR3 rearrangement. Productive Simpson clonality was computed per sample as the square root of Simpson's diversity index over productive rearrangements. Not all clones reach the TCRdb copy of this immuneACCESS table, which keeps in-frame sequences only. Checked studies attribute under half of the gap to unresolved V genes and leave the rest unexplained. The V and J calls and clone size come from that table; D and trimming were worked out from the DNA. This sample is represented by around 300,000 clones; approximately 83% of them were singletons. About an eighth of the sample goes to the ten largest clones.

The source of this sequence is a human donor in a cohort sampled during active COVID-19. Material for sequencing was peripheral blood.

The CDR3 amino acid sequence is: CAITRFAADTQYF. The DNA reads TGTGCCATCACACGTTTCGCGGCAGATACGCAGTATTTT. The chain is encoded by TRBV10-3 joined to TRBJ2-3, with the D gene not clear enough to name. V and J are truncated by 7 bases and 4 bases respectively, leaving an intervening sequence of 12 bases. The CDR3 goes from the cysteine to the phenylalanine over 13 residues. Kept here is only the CDR3 DNA, which spans 39 bases and is read in frame from base 1. The germline V gene specifies ENHRY as CDR1 and SYGVKD as CDR2.